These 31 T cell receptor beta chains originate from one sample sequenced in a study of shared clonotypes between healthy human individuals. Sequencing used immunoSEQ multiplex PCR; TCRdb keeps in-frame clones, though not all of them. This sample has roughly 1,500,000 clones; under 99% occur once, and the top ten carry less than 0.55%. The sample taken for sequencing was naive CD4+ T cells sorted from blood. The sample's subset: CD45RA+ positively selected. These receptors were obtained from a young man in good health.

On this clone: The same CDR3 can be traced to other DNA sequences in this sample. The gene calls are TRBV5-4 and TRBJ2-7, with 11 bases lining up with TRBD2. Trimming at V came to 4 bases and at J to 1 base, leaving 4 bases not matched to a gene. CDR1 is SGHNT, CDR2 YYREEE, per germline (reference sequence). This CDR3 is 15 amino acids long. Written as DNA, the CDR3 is TGTGCCAGCAGCCCAACTAGCGGGAGATCCTACGAGCAGTACTTC. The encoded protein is CASSPTSGRSYEQYF.

The CDR3 here is CASSYGPPPRETQYF. For the CDR3, the DNA is TGTGCCAGCAGTTACGGGCCGCCTCCGAGGGAGACCCAGTACTTC. The V gene is TRBV6-6, the J gene TRBJ2-5; no definite D call. The CDR3 is made up of 15 amino acids. Looked up from germline, CDR1 is MNHNY and CDR2 is SVGAGI (reference sequence). Deletions cut 2 bases from V and 5 bases from J, with 15 bases between.

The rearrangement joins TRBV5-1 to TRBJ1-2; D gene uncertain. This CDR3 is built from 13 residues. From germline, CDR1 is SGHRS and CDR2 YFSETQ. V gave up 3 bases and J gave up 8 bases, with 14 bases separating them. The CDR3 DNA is TGCGCCAGCAGCTATGACAAGTCGTGGGGCTACACCTTC. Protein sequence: CASSYDKSWGYTF.

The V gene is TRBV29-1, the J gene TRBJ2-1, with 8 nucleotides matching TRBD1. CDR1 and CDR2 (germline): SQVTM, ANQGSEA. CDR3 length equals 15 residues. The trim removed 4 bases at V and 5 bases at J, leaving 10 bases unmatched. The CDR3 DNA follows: TGCAGCGTTGCCGGAGCAGGGGGCCCGGACAATGAGCAGTTCTTC. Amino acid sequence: CSVAGAGGPDNEQFF.

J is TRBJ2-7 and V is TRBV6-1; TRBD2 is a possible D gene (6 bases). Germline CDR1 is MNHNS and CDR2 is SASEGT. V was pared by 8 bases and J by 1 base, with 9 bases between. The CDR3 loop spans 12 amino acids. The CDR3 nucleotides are TGTGCCAGCGGGGGACTGTCCTACGAGCAGTACTTC. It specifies CASGGLSYEQYF.

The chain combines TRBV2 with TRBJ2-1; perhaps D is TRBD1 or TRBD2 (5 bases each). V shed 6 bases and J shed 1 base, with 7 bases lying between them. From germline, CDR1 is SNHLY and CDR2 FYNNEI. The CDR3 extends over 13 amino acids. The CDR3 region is CASRRGSYNEQFF. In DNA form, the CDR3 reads TGTGCCAGCAGGAGGGGTTCCTACAATGAGCAGTTCTTC.

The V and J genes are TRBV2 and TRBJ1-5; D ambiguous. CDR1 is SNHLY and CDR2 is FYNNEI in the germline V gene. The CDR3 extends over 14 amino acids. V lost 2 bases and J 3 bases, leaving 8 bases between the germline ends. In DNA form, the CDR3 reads TGTGCCAGCAGTGAAAGAGCAGCCAATCAGCCCCAGCATTTT. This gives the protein CASSERAANQPQHF.

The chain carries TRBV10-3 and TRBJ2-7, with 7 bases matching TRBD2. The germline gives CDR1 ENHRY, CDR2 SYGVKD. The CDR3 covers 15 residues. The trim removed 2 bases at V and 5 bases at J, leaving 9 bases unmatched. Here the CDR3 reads CAISEGGAGIHEQYF. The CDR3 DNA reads TGTGCCATCAGTGAGGGGGGAGCGGGAATCCACGAGCAGTACTTC.

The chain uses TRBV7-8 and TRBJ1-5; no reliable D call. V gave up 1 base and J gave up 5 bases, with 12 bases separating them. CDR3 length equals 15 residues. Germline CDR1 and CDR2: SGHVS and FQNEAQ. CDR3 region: CASSLGRVLDQPQHF. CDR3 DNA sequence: TGTGCCAGCAGCTTAGGTAGGGTATTGGATCAGCCCCAGCATTTT.

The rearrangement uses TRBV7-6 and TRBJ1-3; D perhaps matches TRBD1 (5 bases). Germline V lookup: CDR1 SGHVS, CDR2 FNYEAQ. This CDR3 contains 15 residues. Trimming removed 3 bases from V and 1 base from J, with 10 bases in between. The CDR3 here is CASSFTGGSGNTIYF. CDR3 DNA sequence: TGTGCCAGCAGCTTTACAGGCGGATCTGGAAACACCATATATTTT.

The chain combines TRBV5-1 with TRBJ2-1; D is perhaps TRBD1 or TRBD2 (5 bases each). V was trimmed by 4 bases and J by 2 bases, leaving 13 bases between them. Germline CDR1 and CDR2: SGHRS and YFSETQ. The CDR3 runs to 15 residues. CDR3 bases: TGCGCCAGCAGCCGGGACGGAGGACCCTACAATGAGCAGTTCTTC. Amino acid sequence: CASSRDGGPYNEQFF.

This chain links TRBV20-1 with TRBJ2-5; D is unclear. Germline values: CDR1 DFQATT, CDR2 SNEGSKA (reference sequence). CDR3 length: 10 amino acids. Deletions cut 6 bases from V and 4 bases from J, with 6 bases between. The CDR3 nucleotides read TGCAGTGCAGGAATAGAGACCCAGTACTTC. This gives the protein CSAGIETQYF.

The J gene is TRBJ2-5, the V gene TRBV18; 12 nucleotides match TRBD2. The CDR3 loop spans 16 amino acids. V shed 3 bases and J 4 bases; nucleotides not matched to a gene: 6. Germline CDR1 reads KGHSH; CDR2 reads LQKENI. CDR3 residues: CASSPRLAGAPETQYF. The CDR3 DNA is TGTGCCAGCTCACCGCGACTAGCGGGAGCACCAGAGACCCAGTACTTC.

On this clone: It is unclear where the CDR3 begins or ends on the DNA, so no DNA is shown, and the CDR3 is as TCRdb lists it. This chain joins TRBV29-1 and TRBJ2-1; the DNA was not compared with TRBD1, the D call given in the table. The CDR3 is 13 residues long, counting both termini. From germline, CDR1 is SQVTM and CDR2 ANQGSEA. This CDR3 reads CSTSGRGYNEQFF.

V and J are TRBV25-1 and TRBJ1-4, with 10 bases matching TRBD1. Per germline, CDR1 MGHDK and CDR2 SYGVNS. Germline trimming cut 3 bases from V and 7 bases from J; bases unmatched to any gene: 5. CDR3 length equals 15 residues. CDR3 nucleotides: TGTGCCAGCAGTGACCTGGACAGGGGGTTTGAAAAACTGTTTTTT. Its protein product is CASSDLDRGFEKLFF. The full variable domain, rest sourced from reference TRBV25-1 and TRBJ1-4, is EADIYQTPRYLVIGTGKKITLECSQTMGHDKMYWYQQDPGMELHLIHYSYGVNSTEKGDLSSESTVSRIRTEHFPLTLESARPSHTSQYLCASSDLDRGFEKLFFGSGTQLSVL.

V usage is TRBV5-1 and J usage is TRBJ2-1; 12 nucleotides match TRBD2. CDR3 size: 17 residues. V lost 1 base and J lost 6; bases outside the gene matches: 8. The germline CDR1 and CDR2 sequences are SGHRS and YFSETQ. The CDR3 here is CASSLPTSGSLFNEQFF. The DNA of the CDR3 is TGCGCCAGCAGCTTGCCGACTAGCGGGAGCCTCTTCAATGAGCAGTTCTTC.

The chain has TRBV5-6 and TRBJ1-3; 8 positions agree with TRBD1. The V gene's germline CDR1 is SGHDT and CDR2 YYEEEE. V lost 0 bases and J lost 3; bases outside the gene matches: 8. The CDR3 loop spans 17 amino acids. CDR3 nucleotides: TGTGCCAGCAGCTTGGGACAGGGGATGGCGCTTGGAAACACCATATATTTT. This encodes CASSLGQGMALGNTIYF. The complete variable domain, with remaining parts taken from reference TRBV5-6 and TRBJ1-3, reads DAGVTQSPTHLIKTRGQQVTLRCSPKSGHDTVSWYQQALGQGPQFIFQYYEEEERQRGNFPDRFSGHQFPNYSSELNVNALLLGDSALYLCASSLGQGMALGNTIYFGEGSWLTVV.

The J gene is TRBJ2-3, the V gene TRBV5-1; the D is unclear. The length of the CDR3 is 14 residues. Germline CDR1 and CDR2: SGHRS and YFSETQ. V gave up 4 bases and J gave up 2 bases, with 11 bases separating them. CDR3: CASSPTAHTDTQYF. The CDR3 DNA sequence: TGCGCCAGCAGCCCTACGGCCCACACAGATACGCAGTATTTT.

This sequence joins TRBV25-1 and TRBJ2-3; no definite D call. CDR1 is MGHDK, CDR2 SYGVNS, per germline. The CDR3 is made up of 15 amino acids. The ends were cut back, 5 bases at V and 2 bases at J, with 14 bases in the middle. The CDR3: CASSQQQFLTDTQYF. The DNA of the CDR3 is TGTGCCAGCAGTCAACAGCAGTTCCTCACAGATACGCAGTATTTT.

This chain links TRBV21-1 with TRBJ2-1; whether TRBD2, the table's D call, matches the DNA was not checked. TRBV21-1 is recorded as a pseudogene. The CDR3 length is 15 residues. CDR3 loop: CASSNSTTRYNEQFF. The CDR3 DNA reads TGTGCCAGCAGCAACTCTACCACTCGATACAATGAGCAGTTCTTC.

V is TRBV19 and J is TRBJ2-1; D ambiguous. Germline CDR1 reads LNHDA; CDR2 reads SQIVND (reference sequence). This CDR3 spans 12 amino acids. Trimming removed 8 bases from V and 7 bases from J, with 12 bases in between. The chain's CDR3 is CASGRVWNEQFF. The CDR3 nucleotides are TGTGCCAGTGGTAGGGTGTGGAATGAGCAGTTCTTC.

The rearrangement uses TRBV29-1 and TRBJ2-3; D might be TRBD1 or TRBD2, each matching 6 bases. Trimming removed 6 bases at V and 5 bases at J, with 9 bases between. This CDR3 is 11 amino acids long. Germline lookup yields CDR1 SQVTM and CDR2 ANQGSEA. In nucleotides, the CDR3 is TGCAGCGTCGCGGGACAAGATACGCAGTATTTT. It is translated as CSVAGQDTQYF.

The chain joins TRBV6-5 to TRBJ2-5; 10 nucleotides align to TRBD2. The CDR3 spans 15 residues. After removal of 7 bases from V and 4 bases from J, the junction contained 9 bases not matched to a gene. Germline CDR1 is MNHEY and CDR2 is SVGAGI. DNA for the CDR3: TGTGCCAGCACCCGAGCGGGAGGGCCCTCAGAGACCCAGTACTTC. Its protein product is CASTRAGGPSETQYF.

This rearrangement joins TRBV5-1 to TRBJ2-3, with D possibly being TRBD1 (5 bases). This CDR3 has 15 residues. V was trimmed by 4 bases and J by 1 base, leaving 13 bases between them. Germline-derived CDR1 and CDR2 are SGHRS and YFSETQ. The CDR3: CASSEWTSGTDTQYF. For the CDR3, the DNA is TGCGCCAGCAGCGAGTGGACATCTGGCACAGATACGCAGTATTTT. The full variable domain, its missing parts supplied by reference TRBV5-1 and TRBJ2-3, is KAGVTQTPRYLIKTRGQQVTLSCSPISGHRSVSWYQQTPGQGLQFLFEYFSETQRNKGNFPGRFSGRQFSNSRSEMNVSTLELGDSALYLCASSEWTSGTDTQYFGPGTRLTVL.

The CDR3 loop reads CAISERTGGKAYEQYF. The CDR3 coding sequence is TGTGCCATCAGTGAGAGGACAGGGGGCAAGGCCTACGAGCAGTACTTC. The chain combines TRBV10-3 with TRBJ2-7; 11 bases align to TRBD1. The length of the CDR3 is 16 residues. Germline V gene sequence: CDR1 ENHRY, CDR2 SYGVKD. V lost 2 bases, J lost 2 bases, and 5 bases stayed unmatched.

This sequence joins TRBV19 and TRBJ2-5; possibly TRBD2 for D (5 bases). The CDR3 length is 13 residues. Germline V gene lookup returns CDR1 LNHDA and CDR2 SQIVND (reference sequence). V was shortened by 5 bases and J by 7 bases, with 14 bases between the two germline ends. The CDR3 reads CASSSAETRTQYF. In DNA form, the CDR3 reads TGTGCCAGTAGTTCGGCAGAAACTAGGACCCAGTACTTC.

As DNA, the CDR3 is TGTGCCAGCAGTAATAGCGGGAGTGGTTACGAGCAGTACTTC. Translated, it gives CASSNSGSGYEQYF. This chain uses TRBV7-9 with TRBJ2-7; the match to TRBD2 covers 9 bases. V trimming: 6 bases; J trimming: 4 bases; junction bases outside the gene matches: 7. The CDR3 has 14 residues. CDR1 is SEHNR, CDR2 FQNEAQ, per germline (reference sequence). Full variable domain (missing parts from reference TRBV7-9 and TRBJ2-7): DTGVSQNPRHKITKRGQNVTFRCDPISEHNRLYWYRQTLGQGPEFLTYFQNEAQLEKSRLLSDRFSAERPKGSFSTLEIQRTEQGDSAMYLCASSNSGSGYEQYFGPGTRLTVT.

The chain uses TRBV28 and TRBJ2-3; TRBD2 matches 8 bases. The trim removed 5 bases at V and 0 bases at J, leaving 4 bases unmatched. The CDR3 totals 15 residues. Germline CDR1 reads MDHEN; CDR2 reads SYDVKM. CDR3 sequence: CASSRASGSTDTQYF. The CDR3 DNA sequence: TGTGCCAGCAGTCGGGCTAGCGGGAGCACAGATACGCAGTATTTT.

CDR3: CASSGSYEQYF. For the CDR3, the DNA is TGTGCCAGCAGTGGATCCTACGAGCAGTACTTC. V gene TRBV6-6 combines with J gene TRBJ2-7; the D is unclear. Germline V gene lookup returns CDR1 MNHNY and CDR2 SVGAGI (reference sequence). V dropped 5 bases and J dropped 1 base, with 3 bases sitting between them. This CDR3 spans 11 amino acids.

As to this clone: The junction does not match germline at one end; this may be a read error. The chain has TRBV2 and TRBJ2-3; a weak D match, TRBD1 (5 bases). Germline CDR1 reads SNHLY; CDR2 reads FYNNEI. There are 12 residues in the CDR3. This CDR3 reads CASSESRQGLHF. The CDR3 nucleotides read TGTGCCAGCAGTGAAAGTCGGCAGGGTCTGCATTTT.

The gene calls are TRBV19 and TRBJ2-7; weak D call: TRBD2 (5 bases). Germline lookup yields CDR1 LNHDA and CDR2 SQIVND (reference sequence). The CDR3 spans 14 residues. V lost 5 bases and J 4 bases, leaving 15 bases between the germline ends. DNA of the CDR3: TGTGCCAGTAGTGCACTAGGCTCGTCTTACGAGCAGTACTTC. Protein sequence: CASSALGSSYEQYF.